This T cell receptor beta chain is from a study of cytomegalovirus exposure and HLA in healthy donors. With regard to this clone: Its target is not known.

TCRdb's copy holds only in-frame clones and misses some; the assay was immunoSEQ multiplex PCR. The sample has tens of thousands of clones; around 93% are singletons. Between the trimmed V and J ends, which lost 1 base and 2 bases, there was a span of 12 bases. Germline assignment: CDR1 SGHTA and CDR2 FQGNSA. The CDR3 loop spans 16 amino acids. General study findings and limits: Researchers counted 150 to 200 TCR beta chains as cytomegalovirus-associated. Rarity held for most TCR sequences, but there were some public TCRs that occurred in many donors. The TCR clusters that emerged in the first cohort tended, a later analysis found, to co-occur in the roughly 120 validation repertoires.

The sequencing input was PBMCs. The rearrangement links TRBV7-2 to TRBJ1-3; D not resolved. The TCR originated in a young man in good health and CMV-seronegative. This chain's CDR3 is CASSLVGQTTGNTIYF. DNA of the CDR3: TGTGCCAGCAGCTTAGTTGGCCAGACTACTGGAAACACCATATATTTT.